A single sample gave rise to the 20 T cell receptor beta chains below, sequenced in a study of shared clonotypes between healthy human individuals (dated by TCRdb to the early 2020s). The library was prepared using the immunoSEQ multiplex PCR assay. As stored in TCRdb, this immuneACCESS dataset retains in-frame rearrangements with V and J assigned. A fraction of the clones does not appear; measured against another copy, unresolved V genes explain less than half of the discrepancy, and the remainder lacks a known reason. The sample table lists about 2 million clones, roughly 95% of them with a count of one. 0.1% to 0.15% of the sample belongs to the ten largest clones. The sequencing sample was made of naive CD4+ T cells sorted from blood. Explained via the paper, the cell subset or site label denotes: CD45RA+ positively selected. The receptors originated from a man younger than 35 in good health.

This clone has a single count. The gene calls are TRBV10-1 and TRBJ2-7; D is uncertain. The CDR3 loop spans 14 amino acids. Germline V CDR1 and CDR2: WNHNN, SYGVQD (reference sequence). Between the trimmed V and J ends, which lost 8 bases and 0 bases, there was a span of 14 bases. The chain's CDR3 is CASGPLLTSYEQYF. The DNA of the CDR3 is TGCGCCAGCGGGCCTTTATTGACCTCCTACGAGCAGTACTTC.

Written as DNA, the CDR3 is TGTGCCAGCAGCTTAGGACAGGTAGCCCGCGAGCAGTACTTC. It translates to CASSLGQVAREQYF. The J gene is TRBJ2-7, the V gene TRBV7-9; D may be TRBD1 (6 bases). The CDR3 spans 14 residues. Trimming took 1 base from V and 6 from J, leaving 13 bases between them. Looked up from germline, CDR1 is SEHNR and CDR2 is FQNEAQ (reference sequence).

This chain links TRBV20-1 with TRBJ2-7; possible D gene TRBD2, 6 bases. With 7 bases removed from V and 0 bases from J, the gap between germline ends came to 7 bases. CDR1 is DFQATT and CDR2 is SNEGSKA in the germline V gene (reference sequence). This CDR3 comprises 11 residues. The CDR3 region is CSGGDSYEQYF. The CDR3 region has the DNA TGCAGTGGCGGGGACTCCTACGAGCAGTACTTC.

V usage is TRBV7-9 and J usage is TRBJ1-6, with D unresolved. This CDR3 spans 12 amino acids. V lost 4 bases, J lost 10 bases, and 8 bases lay in between. Germline V gene lookup returns CDR1 SEHNR and CDR2 FQNEAQ (reference sequence). The CDR3 region is CASSSPSSPLHF. For the CDR3, the DNA is TGTGCCAGCAGCTCCCCGTCCTCACCCCTCCACTTT.

This clone was recorded at least ten times. The rearrangement joins TRBV5-1 to TRBJ2-7; 8 nucleotides line up with TRBD2. The germline CDR1 and CDR2 sequences are SGHRS and YFSETQ. The CDR3 covers 14 residues. With V trimmed by 4 bases and J by 2 bases, 5 bases remained unmatched. Written as DNA, the CDR3 is TGCGCCAGCAGCCCGACTAGCGCGACCTACGAGCAGTACTTC. This gives the protein CASSPTSATYEQYF.

V is TRBV7-8 and J is TRBJ2-7, with 9 bases lining up with TRBD2. The V segment lost 2 bases and the J segment 3 bases; nucleotides outside the gene matches: 2. Germline CDR1 SGHVS, CDR2 FQNEAQ. This CDR3 contains 14 residues. The CDR3 reads CASSLRTSVYEQYF. The CDR3 nucleotides read TGTGCCAGCAGCTTACGGACTAGCGTCTACGAGCAGTACTTC.

J is TRBJ2-7 and V is TRBV7-9, with 7 bases lining up with TRBD1. In germline, CDR1 is SEHNR, CDR2 FQNEAQ (reference sequence). After removal of 1 base from V and 3 bases from J, the junction contained 9 bases not matched to a gene. The CDR3 consists of 16 residues. The CDR3 here is CASSLEGGGLNYEQYF. CDR3 bases: TGTGCCAGCAGCTTAGAAGGGGGCGGTCTTAACTACGAGCAGTACTTC.

V gene TRBV29-1 combines with J gene TRBJ2-7; 12 bases line up with TRBD2. CDR3 size: 14 residues. With V trimmed by 2 bases and J by 3 bases, 2 bases remained unmatched. The germline gives CDR1 SQVTM, CDR2 ANQGSEA. CDR3 sequence reads: CSVETLAGGYEQYF. The DNA of the CDR3 is TGCAGCGTTGAAACACTAGCGGGAGGCTACGAGCAGTACTTC.

The chain is built from TRBV11-2 and TRBJ1-4, with D perhaps matching TRBD1 (5 bases). V shed 1 base and J shed 10 bases, with 13 bases lying between them. CDR1 SGHAT and CDR2 FQNNGV come from the germline V gene. The CDR3 is 14 amino acids. The CDR3 reads CASSLVGQGGKLFF. The CDR3 coding sequence is TGTGCCAGCAGCTTAGTGGGCCAGGGCGGAAAACTGTTTTTT.

This chain's CDR3 is CASSPAGLAESSYEQYF. CDR3 in DNA: TGTGCCAGCAGCCCCGCGGGACTAGCCGAAAGCTCCTACGAGCAGTACTTC. The rearrangement uses TRBV7-9 and TRBJ2-7, with TRBD2 identical over 9 bases. CDR3 size: 17 residues. V trimming: 5 bases; J trimming: 0 bases; junction bases outside the gene matches: 11. Per the germline V gene, CDR1 is SEHNR and CDR2 is FQNEAQ (reference sequence).

V usage is TRBV7-2 and J usage is TRBJ2-1, with D maybe TRBD2 (6 bases). V lost 1 base and J lost 14, with 9 bases in between. The CDR3 is made up of 11 amino acids. CDR1 is SGHTA and CDR2 is FQGNSA in the germline V gene. CDR3 amino acids: CASSLGIAEFF. CDR3 nucleotide sequence: TGTGCCAGCAGCTTAGGCATAGCGGAGTTCTTC.

The chain couples TRBV28 to TRBJ2-1; D is possibly TRBD1 (6 bases). CDR3 size: 14 residues. The V gene's germline CDR1 is MDHEN and CDR2 SYDVKM. V gave up 4 bases and J gave up 1 base, with 8 bases separating them. As DNA, the CDR3 is TGTGCCAGCAGTTACCAGGGGTCCTACAATGAGCAGTTCTTC. Its protein product is CASSYQGSYNEQFF. The whole variable domain, filled in from reference TRBV28 and TRBJ2-1, reads DVKVTQSSRYLVKRTGEKVFLECVQDMDHENMFWYRQDPGLGLRLIYFSYDVKMKEKGDIPEGYSVSREKKERFSLILESASTNQTSMYLCASSYQGSYNEQFFGPGTRLTVL.

The chain has TRBV18 and TRBJ1-2; 8 positions match TRBD1. With V trimmed by 2 bases and J by 1 base, 9 bases remained unmatched. Germline V gene data show CDR1 as KGHSH and CDR2 as LQKENI. The CDR3 totals 17 residues. The CDR3 reads CASSPVRQGAINYGYTF. DNA for the CDR3: TGTGCCAGCTCACCAGTACGCCAGGGGGCGATTAACTATGGCTACACCTTC.

This chain's CDR3 is CSVEDRSYGYTF. The CDR3 DNA reads TGCAGCGTTGAGGACAGGTCCTATGGCTACACCTTC. This chain links TRBV29-1 with TRBJ1-2; 7 bases match TRBD1. Trimming removed 3 bases from V and 4 bases from J; junction bases left unmatched: 2. The CDR3 has 12 residues. Germline CDR1 reads SQVTM; CDR2 reads ANQGSEA.

The chain recombines TRBV9 with TRBJ2-2; 12 bases line up with TRBD2. Germline lookup yields CDR1 SGDLS and CDR2 YYNGEE. The CDR3 contains 18 residues. J was trimmed by 4 bases and V by 3 bases; bases with no gene match: 10. The CDR3 bases are TGTGCCAGCAGCGCAACCTCGACTAGCGGGAGTCTCACCGGGGAGCTGTTTTTT. Translating it yields CASSATSTSGSLTGELFF.

V and J are TRBV10-1 and TRBJ1-5; D is possibly TRBD1 (5 bases). The CDR3 is made up of 21 amino acids. V gave up 7 bases and J gave up 3 bases, with 34 bases separating them. Germline lookup yields CDR1 WNHNN and CDR2 SYGVQD (reference sequence). CDR3 bases: TGCGCCAGCACCCCGAGGGGTTCGGGGGGTGCCCCTTCCCGACACAATCAGCCCCAGCATTTT. It yields the protein CASTPRGSGGAPSRHNQPQHF.

The gene calls are TRBV30 and TRBJ2-1; 8 positions agree with TRBD2. The CDR3 runs to 15 residues. V shed 5 bases and J 7 bases; nucleotides not matched to a gene: 13. The germline V gene has CDR1 GTSNPN and CDR2 SVGIG (reference sequence). CDR3 DNA: TGTGCCTGGGATGGGGTAGCGGGAAAAGGGAATGAGCAGTTCTTC. Translated, it gives CAWDGVAGKGNEQFF.

The V and J genes are TRBV4-1 and TRBJ2-3; D is unresolved. V lost 0 bases and J 2 bases, leaving 21 bases between the germline ends. This CDR3 has 19 residues. Germline V CDR1 and CDR2: MGHRA, YSYEKL. CDR3 DNA sequence: TGCGCCAGCAGCCAAGATCGTAATTCGGCGGATCTCAACACAGATACGCAGTATTTT. It translates to CASSQDRNSADLNTDTQYF.

With regard to this clone: The sample carries other DNA sequences with the same CDR3. The rearrangement links TRBV5-1 to TRBJ2-7, with 8 bases aligning to TRBD2. The CDR3 spans 14 residues. Germline V gene sequence: CDR1 SGHRS, CDR2 YFSETQ. V shed 4 bases and J 3 bases; nucleotides not matched to a gene: 6. The CDR3 DNA reads as TGCGCCAGCAGCCCGGGACTAGTAAGCTACGAGCAGTACTTC. Translating it yields CASSPGLVSYEQYF. The full variable domain, rest sourced from reference TRBV5-1 and TRBJ2-7, is KAGVTQTPRYLIKTRGQQVTLSCSPISGHRSVSWYQQTPGQGLQFLFEYFSETQRNKGNFPGRFSGRQFSNSRSEMNVSTLELGDSALYLCASSPGLVSYEQYFGPGTRLTVT.

This clone was observed once. The sample carries other DNA sequences with the same CDR3. The CDR3 reads CASSVRGTEAFF. CDR3 bases: TGCGCCAGCAGCGTCAGAGGCACTGAAGCTTTCTTT. The chain is built from TRBV5-1 and TRBJ1-1, with D unresolved. The V end lost 4 bases, the J end lost 4 bases, and 8 bases lay between the germline ends. The CDR3 length is 12 residues. The germline gives CDR1 SGHRS, CDR2 YFSETQ.